The T cell receptor (beta chain) under discussion was sequenced for a study of blood T cell repertoires in COVID-19. Study context: Material from acute and convalescent COVID-19 was sourced from the United States, Italy and Spain. The cDNA or gDNA used as material had been derived from T cells, B-cell-depleted T cells, or PBMCs.

Method: immunoSEQ multiplex PCR; TCRdb's copy keeps in-frame clones and lacks some. This table holds 200,000 to 250,000 clones, about 87% found once. The CDR3 is 14 amino acids. The germline V gene encodes CDR1 MNHEY and CDR2 SVGEGT. V dropped 2 bases and J dropped 0 bases, with 6 bases sitting between them. The sequencing sample was made of peripheral blood. The sequence was collected from a man between 60 and 75 years old with acute or convalescent COVID-19. The chain couples TRBV6-2 or TRBV6-3 to TRBJ2-3, with D unresolved. This CDR3 is CASSYGQSTDTQYF. CDR3 DNA sequence: TGTGCCAGCAGTTACGGGCAGAGCACAGATACGCAGTATTTT.